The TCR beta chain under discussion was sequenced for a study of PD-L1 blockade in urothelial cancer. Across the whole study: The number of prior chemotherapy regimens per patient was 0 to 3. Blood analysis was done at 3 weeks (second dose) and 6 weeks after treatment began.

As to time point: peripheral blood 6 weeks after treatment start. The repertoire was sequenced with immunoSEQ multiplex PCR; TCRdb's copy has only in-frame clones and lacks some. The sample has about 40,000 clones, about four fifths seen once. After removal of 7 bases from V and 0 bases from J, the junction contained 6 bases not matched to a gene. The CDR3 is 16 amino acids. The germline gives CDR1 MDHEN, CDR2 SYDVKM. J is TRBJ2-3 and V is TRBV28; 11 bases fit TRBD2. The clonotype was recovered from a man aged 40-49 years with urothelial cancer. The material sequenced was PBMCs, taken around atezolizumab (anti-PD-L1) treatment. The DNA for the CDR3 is TGTGCCAGCATTCCGGGACTAGCGGAGAGCACAGATACGCAGTATTTT. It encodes CASIPGLAESTDTQYF. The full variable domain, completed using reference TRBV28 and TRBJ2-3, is DVKVTQSSRYLVKRTGEKVFLECVQDMDHENMFWYRQDPGLGLRLIYFSYDVKMKEKGDIPEGYSVSREKKERFSLILESASTNQTSMYLCASIPGLAESTDTQYFGPGTRLTVL.